Described below is a single T cell receptor (beta chain) sequence and its context. Participant age was roughly 18 to 90 years, and participants resided in roughly 25 US areas. The data stem from a study of blood T cell repertoires in COVID-19. Study in general: COVID-19 samples collected from the United States, Italy and Spain covered acute and convalescent phases. PBMCs, B-cell-depleted T cells, or T cells provided the cDNA or gDNA that made up the material.

In the original workflow: Researchers report that nucleated cell counts were estimated from reference gene primer amplification. The data were produced by immunoSEQ multiplex PCR, yet TCRdb's version contains in-frame clones alone and is incomplete. From that table come the V and J calls and clone size; the DNA was used to work out D and trimming. The table shows 300,000 to 350,000 clones, with approximately 89% occurring only once. CDR1 and CDR2 from the germline V gene are MGHRA and YSYEKL. Trimming removed 1 base at V and 4 bases at J, with 16 bases between. This CDR3 comprises 16 residues. The rearrangement links TRBV4-1 to TRBJ1-2; weak D call: TRBD1 (6 bases). Sequencing was performed on PBMCs or T cells enriched from blood (not recorded which). The receptor's source is a man aged 25 to 40 who had recovered from COVID-19. The CDR3 nucleotides read TGCGCCAGCAGCCAAGTTGCGAGACAGGCGATCTATGGCTACACCTTC. This encodes CASSQVARQAIYGYTF.